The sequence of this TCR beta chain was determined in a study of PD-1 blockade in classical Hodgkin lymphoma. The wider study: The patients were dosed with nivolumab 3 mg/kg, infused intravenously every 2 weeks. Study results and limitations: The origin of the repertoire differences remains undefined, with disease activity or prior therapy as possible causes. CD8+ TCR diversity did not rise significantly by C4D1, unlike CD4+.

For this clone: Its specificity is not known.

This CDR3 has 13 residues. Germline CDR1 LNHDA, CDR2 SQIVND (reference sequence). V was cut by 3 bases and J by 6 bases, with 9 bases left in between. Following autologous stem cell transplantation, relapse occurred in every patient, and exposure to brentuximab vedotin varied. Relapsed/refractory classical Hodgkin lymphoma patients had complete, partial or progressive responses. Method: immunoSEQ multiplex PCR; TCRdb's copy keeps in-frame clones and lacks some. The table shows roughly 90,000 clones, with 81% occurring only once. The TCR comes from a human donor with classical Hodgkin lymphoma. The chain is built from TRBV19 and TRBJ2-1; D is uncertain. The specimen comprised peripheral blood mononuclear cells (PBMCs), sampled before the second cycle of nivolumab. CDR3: CASSILPSNEQFF. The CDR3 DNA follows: TGTGCCAGTAGTATCCTGCCCAGCAATGAGCAGTTCTTC.